A selection of T cell receptor beta chains follows, all from one sample in a study of shared clonotypes between healthy human individuals. Method: immunoSEQ multiplex PCR; TCRdb's copy keeps in-frame clones and lacks some. The table records about 2 million clones, about 95% of them present only once. The sample comprised naive CD8+ T cells sorted from blood. The receptor source for this set is a man aged 18 to 29 in good health. Each CDR3 is given with its conserved first and last residue. Each record gives: CDR3 protein, CDR3 DNA, J gene, clone size, D gene, V gene. The D gene is left open where the match is weak. Not all rows give a size; the values are once, few, many and, for expanded clones, a class.

CDR3: CASSISGNSPLHF; DNA: TGTGCCAGCAGTATCTCAGGGAATTCACCCCTCCACTTT; J: TRBJ1-6; size: NA; D: NA; V: TRBV27
CDR3: CAISEDVNYGYTF; DNA: TGTGCCATCAGTGAGGACGTAAACTATGGCTACACCTTC; J: TRBJ1-2; size: once; D: NA; V: TRBV10-3
CDR3: CASSFEGMEQYF; DNA: TGTGCCAGCAGTTTTGAGGGGATGGAGCAGTACTTC; J: TRBJ2-7; size: NA; D: NA; V: TRBV28
CDR3: CASQGVGGDAAGSPLHF; DNA: TGTGCCAGCCAGGGGGTAGGCGGGGACGCGGCGGGTTCACCCCTCCACTTT; J: TRBJ1-6; size: once; D: TRBD1; V: TRBV28
CDR3: CASSPRTEETQYF; DNA: TGTGCCAGCAGCCCCCGGACGGAAGAGACCCAGTACTTC; J: TRBJ2-5; size: NA; D: NA; V: TRBV7-9
CDR3: CASSQIQVTYNEQFF; DNA: TGTGCCAGCAGTCAAATACAGGTAACCTACAATGAGCAGTTCTTC; J: TRBJ2-1; size: NA; D: NA; V: TRBV27
CDR3: CASSVGTDYEQYF; DNA: TGTGCCAGCAGCGTTGGGACAGACTACGAGCAGTACTTC; J: TRBJ2-7; size: NA; D: TRBD1; V: TRBV5-6
CDR3: CASSYQGTPQETQYF; DNA: TGTGCCAGCAGTTACCAGGGGACACCCCAGGAGACCCAGTACTTC; J: TRBJ2-5; size: NA; D: NA; V: TRBV6-5
CDR3: CASSLRTGWGTEAFF; DNA: TGTGCCAGCAGTCTGCGGACAGGGTGGGGCACTGAAGCTTTCTTT; J: TRBJ1-1; size: NA; D: TRBD1; V: TRBV28
CDR3: CSVQELTGRTGTGELFF; DNA: TGCAGCGTTCAAGAGCTAACAGGGAGGACGGGCACCGGGGAGCTGTTTTTT; J: TRBJ2-2; size: NA; D: NA; V: TRBV29-1
CDR3: CASSFVDNSPLHF; DNA: TGTGCCAGCAGCTTTGTGGATAATTCACCCCTCCACTTT; J: TRBJ1-6; size: NA; D: NA; V: TRBV5-8
CDR3: CASSPPGNEQYF; DNA: TGTGCCAGCAGCCCGCCGGGGAACGAGCAGTACTTC; J: TRBJ2-7; size: NA; D: NA; V: TRBV28
CDR3: CASSPEPGNSYEQYF; DNA: TGTGCCAGCTCACCGGAGCCAGGGAACTCCTACGAGCAGTACTTC; J: TRBJ2-7; size: NA; D: NA; V: TRBV18
CDR3: CASSPEGGGFEQYF; DNA: TGTGCCAGCAGCCCGGAGGGAGGAGGGTTCGAGCAGTACTTC; J: TRBJ2-7; size: NA; D: NA; V: TRBV7-9
CDR3: CAIMGQGFYEQYF; DNA: TGTGCCATCATGGGACAGGGATTCTACGAGCAGTACTTC; J: TRBJ2-7; size: NA; D: TRBD1; V: TRBV10-3
CDR3: CASSLQGAYEQYF; DNA: TGTGCCAGCAGTTTGCAGGGGGCCTACGAGCAGTACTTC; J: TRBJ2-7; size: NA; D: TRBD1; V: TRBV27
CDR3: CASSPPGQPGNTIYF; DNA: TGTGCCAGCAGCCCCCCGGGCCAACCAGGAAACACCATATATTTT; J: TRBJ1-3; size: NA; D: NA; V: TRBV9
CDR3: CASRVAVGYEQYF; DNA: TGTGCCAGCAGGGTCGCAGTGGGTTACGAGCAGTACTTC; J: TRBJ2-7; size: once; D: NA; V: TRBV27
CDR3: CAWNFGGGAEAFF; DNA: TGTGCCTGGAATTTCGGGGGCGGGGCTGAAGCTTTCTTT; J: TRBJ1-1; size: once; D: NA; V: TRBV30
CDR3: CASSVGTSGSRYQETQYF; DNA: TGCGCCAGCAGTGTCGGTACTAGCGGGAGTCGGTACCAAGAGACCCAGTACTTC; J: TRBJ2-5; size: NA; D: TRBD2; V: TRBV10-2
CDR3: CASSGLTDTQYF; DNA: TGTGCCAGCAGTGGACTGACAGATACGCAGTATTTT; J: TRBJ2-3; size: NA; D: NA; V: TRBV6-1
CDR3: CASSKGPGANVLTF; DNA: TGTGCCAGCAGTAAGGGCCCTGGGGCCAACGTCCTGACTTTC; J: TRBJ2-6; size: once; D: NA; V: TRBV2
CDR3: CASSYLAGDETQYF; DNA: TGTGCCAGCAGTTACCTGGCGGGGGACGAGACCCAGTACTTC; J: TRBJ2-5; size: NA; D: TRBD2; V: TRBV6-5
CDR3: CASSVDSGLAGGDTQYF; DNA: TGTGCCAGCAGCGTGGATTCGGGACTAGCGGGGGGAGATACGCAGTATTTT; J: TRBJ2-3; size: NA; D: TRBD2; V: TRBV9
CDR3: CASSPGTGEGEQFF; DNA: TGTGCCAGCTCACCCGGGACAGGGGAGGGTGAGCAGTTCTTC; J: TRBJ2-1; size: NA; D: TRBD1; V: TRBV18
CDR3: CASSPGYDSGGPPTSQYF; DNA: TGTGCCAGCAGCCCCGGCTATGATAGCGGGGGGCCCCCAACGTCCCAGTACTTC; J: TRBJ2-5; size: NA; D: TRBD2; V: TRBV4-2
CDR3: CASSQDFPGTASYEQYF; DNA: TGCGCCAGCAGCCAAGATTTTCCCGGGACAGCCTCCTACGAGCAGTACTTC; J: TRBJ2-7; size: NA; D: TRBD1; V: TRBV4-1
CDR3: CASSLAYGSYEQYF; DNA: TGTGCCAGCAGCTTAGCGTACGGGTCCTACGAGCAGTACTTC; J: TRBJ2-7; size: NA; D: NA; V: TRBV7-9
CDR3: CASSLGGGAIYGYTF; DNA: TGCGCCAGCAGCTTGGGTGGAGGGGCGATCTATGGCTACACCTTC; J: TRBJ1-2; size: NA; D: NA; V: TRBV5-1
CDR3: CASSPSWGLGETQYF; DNA: TGTGCCAGCAGCCCTAGCTGGGGGCTTGGGGAGACCCAGTACTTC; J: TRBJ2-5; size: NA; D: NA; V: TRBV7-9
CDR3: CASSPGGEFYEQYF; DNA: TGCGCCAGCTCCCCTGGAGGGGAATTCTACGAGCAGTACTTC; J: TRBJ2-7; size: NA; D: NA; V: TRBV5-1
CDR3: CASSSHSNQPQHF; DNA: TGTGCCAGCAGTTCCCATAGCAATCAGCCCCAGCATTTT; J: TRBJ1-5; size: NA; D: NA; V: TRBV27
CDR3: CASSYGTSPDDTQYF; DNA: TGTGCCAGCAGTTACGGGACCAGCCCGGACGATACGCAGTATTTT; J: TRBJ2-3; size: NA; D: NA; V: TRBV6-5
CDR3: CASSASGEQYF; DNA: TGTGCCAGCAGTGCTAGTGGCGAGCAGTACTTC; J: TRBJ2-7; size: once; D: NA; V: TRBV6-6
CDR3: CSAWEGGVDYGYTF; DNA: TGCAGCGCATGGGAAGGGGGTGTAGACTATGGCTACACCTTC; J: TRBJ1-2; size: NA; D: NA; V: TRBV29-1
CDR3: CASSFDGGEQYF; DNA: TGCGCCAGCAGCTTCGACGGCGGCGAGCAGTACTTC; J: TRBJ2-7; size: NA; D: NA; V: TRBV5-1
CDR3: CASSLGGEGYEQYF; DNA: TGTGCCAGCAGTTTAGGGGGGGAAGGCTACGAGCAGTACTTC; J: TRBJ2-7; size: NA; D: TRBD2; V: TRBV27
CDR3: CASSYSLRDQDYGYTF; DNA: TGTGCCAGCAGTTACTCTTTAAGGGATCAAGACTATGGCTACACCTTC; J: TRBJ1-2; size: NA; D: NA; V: TRBV6-6
CDR3: CASSLEQDGAGELFF; DNA: TGCGCCAGCAGCTTGGAGCAGGACGGCGCCGGGGAGCTGTTTTTT; J: TRBJ2-2; size: NA; D: NA; V: TRBV5-1
CDR3: CASSSPWGSYGYTF; DNA: TGTGCCAGCAGTTCCCCCTGGGGTTCCTATGGCTACACCTTC; J: TRBJ1-2; size: NA; D: NA; V: TRBV6-5
CDR3: CASSVEGSRYEQYF; DNA: TGTGCCAGCAGCGTAGAGGGCAGCCGCTACGAGCAGTACTTC; J: TRBJ2-7; size: NA; D: NA; V: TRBV9
CDR3: CASSLRSVNTEAFF; DNA: TGTGCCAGCAGTTTAAGGTCCGTGAACACTGAAGCTTTCTTT; J: TRBJ1-1; size: NA; D: NA; V: TRBV27
CDR3: CASSQQGFTEAFF; DNA: TGCGCCAGCAGCCAACAGGGGTTCACTGAAGCTTTCTTT; J: TRBJ1-1; size: NA; D: NA; V: TRBV4-1
CDR3: CAGTWTEYYGYTF; DNA: TGTGCCGGTACTTGGACAGAATACTATGGCTACACCTTC; J: TRBJ1-2; size: NA; D: NA; V: TRBV2
CDR3: CASSAGQGFYGYTF; DNA: TGTGCCAGCAGTGCCGGACAGGGATTCTATGGCTACACCTTC; J: TRBJ1-2; size: NA; D: TRBD1; V: TRBV2
CDR3: CASSEIGGGNTEAFF; DNA: TGTGCCAGCAGTGAAATAGGAGGGGGTAACACTGAAGCTTTCTTT; J: TRBJ1-1; size: NA; D: NA; V: TRBV2